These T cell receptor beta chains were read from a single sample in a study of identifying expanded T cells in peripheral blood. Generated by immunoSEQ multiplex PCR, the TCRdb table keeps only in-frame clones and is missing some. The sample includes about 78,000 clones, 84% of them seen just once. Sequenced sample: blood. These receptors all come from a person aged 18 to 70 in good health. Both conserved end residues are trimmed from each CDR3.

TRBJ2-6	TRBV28	ASSPPGGSISGANVLT
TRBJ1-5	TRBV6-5	ASSRGAGMGQPQH
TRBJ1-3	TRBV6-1	ASSIRQEGNTIY
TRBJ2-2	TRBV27	ASSPPAGELF
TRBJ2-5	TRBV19	ASSIGRMYQETQY
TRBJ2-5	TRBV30	AWSQKRETQY
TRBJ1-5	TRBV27	ASRTGQFQPQH
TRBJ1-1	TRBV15	ATSRDNILNTEAF
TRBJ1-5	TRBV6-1	ASSERGQLDLFTSLKVKAQH
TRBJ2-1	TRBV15	ATRVGHEQF
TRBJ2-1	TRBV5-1	ASSLGTSGKGNEQF
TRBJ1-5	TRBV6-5	ASGTFSNQPQH
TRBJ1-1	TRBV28	ASSFAAEAF
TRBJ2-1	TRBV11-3	ASSLAGGSSYNEQF
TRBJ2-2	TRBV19	ASSIIEGRNTGELF
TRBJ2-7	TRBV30	AWSVWREASYEQY
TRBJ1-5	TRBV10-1	ASRTRDRDKKGNQPQH
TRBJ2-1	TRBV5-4	ASSPTSGSYEQF
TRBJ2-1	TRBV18	ASSQNPSGSTDEQF
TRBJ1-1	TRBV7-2	ASSPRDRPTEAF
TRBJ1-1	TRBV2	AAPGPEQGLNTEAF
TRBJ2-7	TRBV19	ASSIQGGTYEQY
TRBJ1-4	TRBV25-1	ASSERGDGEKLF
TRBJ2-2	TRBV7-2	ASSPDRINTGELF
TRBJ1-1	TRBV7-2	ASSPVRSGSTEAF
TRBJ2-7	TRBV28	ASSFDRDRGHEQY
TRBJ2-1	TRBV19	ASSIDRGSNEQF
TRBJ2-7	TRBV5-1	ASQQGSSYEQY
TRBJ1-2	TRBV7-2	ASSLVGSTNYGYT
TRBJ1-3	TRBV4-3	ASSREGPGTILSGNTIY
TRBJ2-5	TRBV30	AWSEGTGRETQY
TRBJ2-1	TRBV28	ASRKAGGLIDNEQF
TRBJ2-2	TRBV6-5	ASSYWLAGGTGELF
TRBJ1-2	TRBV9	ASSVAEGAGYT
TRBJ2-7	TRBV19	ASRVSGTYEQY
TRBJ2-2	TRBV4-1	ASSFVAGMNTGELF
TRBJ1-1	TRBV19	ASSGRGQNSGTEAF
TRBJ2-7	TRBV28	ASSHTEGYEQY
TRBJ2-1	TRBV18	ASSPISGIYNEQF
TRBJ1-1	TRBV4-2	ASSRLGTNTEAF
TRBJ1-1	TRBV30	AWRRDTEAF
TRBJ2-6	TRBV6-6	ASSYDQYSGANVLT
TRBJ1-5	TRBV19	ASRNLRGLNQPQH
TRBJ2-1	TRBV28	ASSPLVGEQF
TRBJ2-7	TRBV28	ASSFFSLAGVYEQY
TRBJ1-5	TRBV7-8	ASSLSRQGFNQPQH
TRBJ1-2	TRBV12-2	ASRLNYGYT
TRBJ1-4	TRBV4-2	ASSQQMGQDNEKLF
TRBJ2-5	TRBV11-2	ASSLGRLAGQETQY
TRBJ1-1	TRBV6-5	ASSYSDGAGTEAF
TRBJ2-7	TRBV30	AWSGETSGRAYEQY
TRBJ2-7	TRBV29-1	SAGQGANEQY
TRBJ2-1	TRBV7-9	ASSAGTGVTNEQF
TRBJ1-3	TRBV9	ASSVTSSGTAGNTIY
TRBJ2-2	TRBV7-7	ASSPRLAEDLF
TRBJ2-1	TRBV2	ASSVRTGISIQF
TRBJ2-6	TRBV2	ASSEEPSGANVLT
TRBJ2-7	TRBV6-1	ASTGDSGNNYEQY
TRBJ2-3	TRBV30	AWSAGQSTDTQY
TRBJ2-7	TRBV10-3	AISERTPESDEQY